The 13 T cell receptor beta chains given below trace back to one sample, sequenced in a study of cytomegalovirus exposure and HLA in healthy donors. The study ran its PCR with 60 Vbeta and 13 Jbeta primers. The repertoire was sequenced with immunoSEQ multiplex PCR; TCRdb's copy has only in-frame clones and lacks some. The data hold approximately 72,000 clones, with about four fifths observed a single time. Sequencing input: PBMCs. These TCRs come from a male donor in good health and CMV-seropositive.

The V call is TRBV2, the J call TRBJ1-2, with a tentative D call TRBD1 (5 bases). CDR3 length: 14 amino acids. Between the trimmed V and J ends, which lost 7 bases and 6 bases, there was a span of 18 bases. Germline assignment: CDR1 SNHLY and CDR2 FYNNEI. The CDR3 DNA follows: TGTGCCAGCAATTTGGGACTTGGGGAAGATGGCTACACCTTC. The encoded protein is CASNLGLGEDGYTF.

This rearrangement joins TRBV6-6 to TRBJ2-7; the match to TRBD1 covers 8 bases. V gave up 4 bases and J gave up 2 bases; unmatched junction bases: 1. The CDR3 has 13 amino acids. From germline, CDR1 is MNHNY and CDR2 SVGAGI (reference sequence). The CDR3 DNA is TGTGCCAGCAGTTGGACAGGGACCTACGAGCAGTACTTC. It codes for CASSWTGTYEQYF.

This clone was observed a few times. The gene calls are TRBV5-6 and TRBJ2-7; possible D gene TRBD1, 6 bases. The CDR3 length is 13 residues. The ends were cut back, 4 bases at V and 2 bases at J, with 10 bases in the middle. Germline V CDR1 and CDR2: SGHDT, YYEEEE. The CDR3 nucleotides are TGTGCCAGCAGCCGTCAGGGGACCTACGAGCAGTACTTC. It codes for CASSRQGTYEQYF.

V gene TRBV14 combines with J gene TRBJ1-1, with D perhaps TRBD1 (5 bases). The CDR3 extends over 14 amino acids. Germline values: CDR1 SGHDN, CDR2 FVKESK. Trimming removed 1 base at V and 2 bases at J, with 8 bases between. CDR3 nucleotides: TGTGCCAGCAGCCAAGCGGGACTAAACACTGAAGCTTTCTTT. The encoded protein is CASSQAGLNTEAFF. Complete variable domain (other parts from reference TRBV14 and TRBJ1-1): EAGVTQFPSHSVIEKGQTVTLRCDPISGHDNLYWYRRVMGKEIKFLLHFVKESKQDESGMPNNRFLAERTGGTYSTLKVQPAELEDSGVYFCASSQAGLNTEAFFGQGTRLTVV.

This chain uses TRBV7-8 with TRBJ2-7; 11 bases map to TRBD1. Trimming removed 6 bases from V and 2 bases from J; junction bases left unmatched: 21. This CDR3 is built from 20 residues. Germline V gives CDR1 SGHVS, CDR2 FQNEAQ. The chain's CDR3 is CASSFKDRGPQGAIPYEQYF. CDR3 nucleotide sequence: TGTGCCAGCAGTTTTAAGGACAGGGGGCCCCAGGGGGCGATTCCCTACGAGCAGTACTTC.

This chain connects TRBV5-1 to TRBJ1-6, with D maybe TRBD1 (5 bases). Per the germline V gene, CDR1 is SGHRS and CDR2 is YFSETQ. Trimming cost V 3 bases and J 7 bases, with 8 bases left between them. The CDR3 runs to 13 residues. The CDR3 nucleotides read TGCGCCAGCAGCTCGGGGGAGAATTCACCCCTCCACTTT. Translating it yields CASSSGENSPLHF.

This chain connects TRBV4-2 to TRBJ2-7; 9 nucleotides align to TRBD2. CDR1 and CDR2 (germline): LGHNA, YNFKEQ. The CDR3 loop spans 18 amino acids. The V segment lost 3 bases and the J segment 4 bases; nucleotides outside the gene matches: 16. CDR3 bases: TGTGCCAGCAGCCAGGTCGGGGGCGGGGGGGCCGGCCCTTACGAGCAGTACTTC. This sequence encodes CASSQVGGGGAGPYEQYF.

The rearrangement uses TRBV4-1 and TRBJ1-1, with TRBD1 matching over 10 bases. CDR3 length: 18 residues. V shed 3 bases and J 0 bases; nucleotides not matched to a gene: 10. Germline CDR1 MGHRA, CDR2 YSYEKL. For the CDR3, the DNA is TGCGCCAGCAGCCACAAGCTTGGGACAGGGGCCATGAACACTGAAGCTTTCTTT. Translated, it gives CASSHKLGTGAMNTEAFF.

The V gene is TRBV19, the J gene TRBJ1-4; D not resolved. Germline V lookup: CDR1 LNHDA, CDR2 SQIVND (reference sequence). Trimming cost V 6 bases and J 0 bases, with 14 bases left between them. CDR3 size: 16 residues. The CDR3 DNA reads as TGTGCCAGTAGGCCCCTTACATCGCCAACTAATGAAAAACTGTTTTTT. Translating gives CASRPLTSPTNEKLFF.

This clone was counted a few times. This rearrangement joins TRBV7-9 to TRBJ1-4, with 8 bases identical to TRBD1. Germline V lookup: CDR1 SEHNR, CDR2 FQNEAQ (reference sequence). Germline trimming cut 5 bases from V and 7 bases from J; bases unmatched to any gene: 6. The CDR3 extends over 14 amino acids. CDR3 nucleotide sequence: TGTGCCAGCAGCCGAGACAGGGGTCGTGAAAAACTGTTTTTT. Translating it yields CASSRDRGREKLFF.

The chain has TRBV7-3 and TRBJ2-2; TRBD2 aligns across 10 bases. The CDR3 spans 16 residues. The germline CDR1 and CDR2 sequences are SGHTA and FQGTGA. With 1 base clipped from V and 5 bases from J, the junction kept 4 bases outside the gene matches. This CDR3 reads CASSLMASGGTGELFF. In DNA, the CDR3 is TGTGCCAGCAGCTTAATGGCTAGCGGGGGTACCGGGGAGCTGTTTTTT.

A few counts support this clone. V is TRBV5-6 and J is TRBJ2-7, with TRBD2 matching 8 bases. V dropped 0 bases and J dropped 6; count of bases not matched to a gene: 2. Germline CDR1 and CDR2: SGHDT and YYEEEE. This CDR3 has 13 residues. CDR3 loop: CASSLGAGGEQYF. The CDR3 region has the DNA TGTGCCAGCAGCTTGGGTGCGGGGGGCGAGCAGTACTTC.

The chain has TRBV7-9 and TRBJ1-5; D unclear. This CDR3 region has 12 residues. Trimming cost V 2 bases and J 5 bases, with 4 bases left between them. Germline values: CDR1 SEHNR, CDR2 FQNEAQ (reference sequence). The CDR3 nucleotides read TGTGCCAGCAGCTTAACTTATCAGCCCCAGCATTTT. Protein product: CASSLTYQPQHF. Full variable domain (outside the CDR3, taken from reference TRBV7-9 and TRBJ1-5): DTGVSQNPRHKITKRGQNVTFRCDPISEHNRLYWYRQTLGQGPEFLTYFQNEAQLEKSRLLSDRFSAERPKGSFSTLEIQRTEQGDSAMYLCASSLTYQPQHFGDGTRLSIL.